The entry that follows covers one T cell receptor beta chain sequence. This entry belongs to a study of technical replicates of blood from a few donors. Measured with immunoSEQ multiplex PCR; TCRdb has only the in-frame clones, and not every one. Of approximately 12,000 clones listed, 90% to 95% are singletons. Germline V gene sequence: CDR1 GTSNPN, CDR2 SVGIG (reference sequence). Germline trimming cut 1 base from V and 0 bases from J; bases unmatched to any gene: 4. The CDR3 has 15 amino acids. J is TRBJ2-7 and V is TRBV30; 9 nucleotides align to TRBD2. The receptor was derived from a human donor in good health. The sequenced sample consisted of PBMCs. The DNA for the CDR3 is TGTGCCTGGAGTGCGGCGGGAGGGCCCTCCTACGAGCAGTACTTC. Protein sequence: CAWSAAGGPSYEQYF.